These 19 T cell receptor beta chains were all obtained from the same sample, sequenced in a study of T cell changes during pregnancy in multiple sclerosis. Some clones are missing from TCRdb's copy, which holds only in-frame ones; the method was immunoSEQ multiplex PCR. The top ten hold about 1.5% of the sample, which has more than 55,000 clones, 92% seen once. The sequencing here drew on peripheral blood, taken in the first trimester of pregnancy. These receptors all stem from a female donor in good health, enrolled as a control in a pregnancy study.

The genes are TRBV5-1 and TRBJ2-3, with 12 positions matching TRBD2. This CDR3 is 15 amino acids long. The V segment lost 0 bases and the J segment 7 bases; nucleotides outside the gene matches: 3. Germline CDR1 and CDR2: SGHRS and YFSETQ. CDR3 sequence: CASSLGLAGENTQYF. For the CDR3, the DNA is TGCGCCAGCAGCTTGGGACTAGCGGGAGAAAATACGCAGTATTTT.

The rearrangement links TRBV5-1 to TRBJ2-7, with 14 bases fitting TRBD2. There are 18 residues in the CDR3. CDR1 and CDR2 from the germline V gene are SGHRS and YFSETQ. J gave up 3 bases and V 3 bases, and 11 bases lay outside the gene matches. The CDR3 spells CASSSGLAGGFKGYEQYF. In DNA form, the CDR3 reads TGCGCCAGCAGCTCCGGACTAGCGGGAGGATTTAAAGGCTACGAGCAGTACTTC.

V is TRBV5-1 and J is TRBJ2-7; the D is unclear. Trimming stripped 0 bases from V and 0 bases from J, with 7 bases between. Germline V gene sequence: CDR1 SGHRS, CDR2 YFSETQ. The CDR3 has 14 amino acids. The CDR3 reads CASSLVAASYEQYF. The CDR3 DNA is TGCGCCAGCAGCTTGGTTGCGGCCTCCTACGAGCAGTACTTC.

The V call is TRBV27, the J call TRBJ1-1, with 7 positions matching TRBD1. With 3 bases clipped from V and 2 bases from J, the junction kept 3 bases outside the gene matches. Germline CDR1 reads MNHEY; CDR2 reads SMNVEV (reference sequence). The CDR3 contains 14 residues. The CDR3 DNA reads TGTGCCAGCAGTTTCGGGACAGCCAACACTGAAGCTTTCTTT. Translating it yields CASSFGTANTEAFF.

The chain couples TRBV20-1 to TRBJ2-5, with no clear D. Germline CDR1 is DFQATT and CDR2 is SNEGSKA (reference sequence). The V end was cut by 4 bases, the J end by 6 bases, with 9 bases between. The CDR3 extends over 11 amino acids. The CDR3 protein is CSAIPTKTQYF. The CDR3 region has the DNA TGCAGTGCTATACCTACTAAGACCCAGTACTTC.

This clone was found once. This chain uses TRBV18 with TRBJ1-2, with D perhaps TRBD1 (5 bases). The V gene lost 3 bases and the J gene lost 1 base, with 6 bases spanning the gap. From germline, CDR1 is KGHSH and CDR2 LQKENI. This CDR3 comprises 13 residues. The CDR3 DNA is TGTGCCAGCTCACCGACAGTTAACTATGGCTACACCTTC. Translation: CASSPTVNYGYTF.

This clone was observed a single time. The V gene is TRBV19, the J gene TRBJ2-1; 8 nucleotides match TRBD2. CDR3 length: 15 amino acids. V lost 7 bases and J lost 4; bases outside the gene matches: 9. The germline V gene encodes CDR1 LNHDA and CDR2 SQIVND (reference sequence). CDR3 residues: CASTEPSGPYNEQFF. The CDR3 DNA is TGTGCCAGTACCGAACCTAGCGGGCCGTACAATGAGCAGTTCTTC.

The genes are TRBV6-6 and TRBJ1-1; weak D call: TRBD1 (5 bases). There are 15 residues in the CDR3. V gave up 2 bases and J gave up 1 base, with 11 bases separating them. Germline CDR1 and CDR2: MNHNY and SVGAGI (reference sequence). The CDR3 sequence: CASSYQGGENTEAFF. CDR3 nucleotides: TGTGCCAGCAGTTACCAGGGAGGGGAGAACACTGAAGCTTTCTTT.

The genes are TRBV6-1 and TRBJ1-1; D ambiguous. Germline CDR1 and CDR2: MNHNS and SASEGT. Trimming left V 3 bases short and J 9 bases short, with 14 bases between. The CDR3 length is 13 residues. This CDR3 reads CASSDNIKTKAFF. In DNA form, the CDR3 reads TGTGCCAGCAGTGATAACATCAAGACAAAAGCTTTCTTT.

This rearrangement joins TRBV19 to TRBJ2-1; D is possibly TRBD2 (6 bases). This CDR3 is built from 14 residues. Germline CDR1 is LNHDA and CDR2 is SQIVND (reference sequence). V dropped 2 bases and J dropped 7 bases, with 12 bases sitting between them. For the CDR3, the DNA is TGTGCCAGTAGTATAAGGGTCGGGAGTAATGAGCAGTTCTTC. Its protein product is CASSIRVGSNEQFF.

This clone was observed once. The chain carries TRBV29-1 and TRBJ2-1; 12 nucleotides align to TRBD2. The germline V gene encodes CDR1 SQVTM and CDR2 ANQGSEA. This CDR3 comprises 15 residues. Trimming at V came to 0 bases and at J to 5 bases, leaving 2 bases not matched to a gene. The DNA for the CDR3 is TGCAGCGTTGAAGAGCTAGCGGGAGGGGACAATGAGCAGTTCTTC. This sequence encodes CSVEELAGGDNEQFF.

The chain recombines TRBV5-8 with TRBJ2-1; weak D call: TRBD2 (5 bases). The CDR3 consists of 13 residues. Germline V gene lookup returns CDR1 SGHTS and CDR2 YDEGEE. The germline V and J ends were trimmed by 4 bases and 9 bases, with 14 bases remaining between them. Written as DNA, the CDR3 is TGTGCCAGCAGCCCGGAGGCCTGGATTGAGCAGTTCTTC. It specifies CASSPEAWIEQFF.

The J gene is TRBJ2-3, the V gene TRBV5-1, with 10 bases fitting TRBD2. CDR3 length: 17 amino acids. Germline lookup yields CDR1 SGHRS and CDR2 YFSETQ. V trimming: 0 bases; J trimming: 5 bases; junction bases outside the gene matches: 9. CDR3 bases: TGCGCCAGCAGCTTGGGGGTAGCGGGAGGAAGAGGAGATACGCAGTATTTT. Amino acid sequence: CASSLGVAGGRGDTQYF.

This clone was recorded once. This rearrangement joins TRBV5-4 to TRBJ1-5; the match to TRBD1 covers 7 bases. Germline V lookup: CDR1 SGHNT, CDR2 YYREEE (reference sequence). The CDR3 contains 14 residues. The V gene end was trimmed by 4 bases and the J gene end by 4 bases; junction bases not matched to a gene: 5. The CDR3 nucleotides read TGTGCCAGCAGCAGGACAGGATCGAATCAGCCCCAGCATTTT. This codes for CASSRTGSNQPQHF.

The rearrangement joins TRBV15 to TRBJ1-5, with 9 positions matching TRBD1. This CDR3 is built from 15 residues. With 1 base clipped from V and 10 bases from J, the junction kept 8 bases outside the gene matches. Germline lookup yields CDR1 LNHNV and CDR2 YYDKDF (reference sequence). The CDR3 spells CATSRAGTGSLPQHF. The CDR3 DNA reads as TGTGCCACCAGCAGAGCCGGGACAGGGAGTCTCCCCCAGCATTTT.

The chain couples TRBV25-1 to TRBJ2-5, with 11 nucleotides matching TRBD2. CDR1 is MGHDK and CDR2 is SYGVNS in the germline V gene. The CDR3 is 15 amino acids. After removal of 9 bases from V and 7 bases from J, the junction contained 13 bases not matched to a gene. The CDR3 nucleotides read TGTGCCAGTGTGGGGACTAGCGGAGGACCCTGGACCCAGTACTTC. Its protein is CASVGTSGGPWTQYF.

The V and J genes are TRBV5-4 and TRBJ2-3; 12 bases map to TRBD2. This CDR3 contains 18 residues. Germline lookup yields CDR1 SGHNT and CDR2 YYREEE (reference sequence). V lost 2 bases, J lost 0 bases, and 7 bases stayed unmatched. DNA for the CDR3: TGTGCCAGCAGCTTAAAACTAGCGGGAGGTTCTAGCACAGATACGCAGTATTTT. It yields the protein CASSLKLAGGSSTDTQYF.

The J gene is TRBJ2-7, the V gene TRBV5-5; D may be TRBD2 (6 bases). The CDR3 is made up of 17 amino acids. CDR1 SGHKS and CDR2 YYEKEE come from the germline V gene (reference sequence). V was shortened by 0 bases and J by 4 bases, with 20 bases between the two germline ends. The CDR3 loop is CASSLGDRGAVEYEQYF. In nucleotides, the CDR3 is TGTGCCAGCAGCTTGGGGGACCGCGGGGCAGTGGAATACGAGCAGTACTTC. Combining the CDR3 with reference TRBV5-5 and TRBJ2-7 gives the whole variable domain DAGVTQSPTHLIKTRGQQVTLRCSPISGHKSVSWYQQVLGQGPQFIFQYYEKEERGRGNFPDRFSARQFPNYSSELNVNALLLGDSALYLCASSLGDRGAVEYEQYFGPGTRLTVT.

The chain recombines TRBV6-1 with TRBJ2-7, with D maybe TRBD1 (6 bases). Germline-derived CDR1 and CDR2 are MNHNS and SASEGT. Trimming removed 4 bases at V and 2 bases at J, with 12 bases between. CDR3 length: 14 residues. In nucleotides, the CDR3 is TGTGCCAGCAGTGGACAACAGGGCGCCTACGAGCAGTACTTC. Protein: CASSGQQGAYEQYF.